This T cell receptor beta chain was documented in a study of identical twins. The V and J ends lost 2 bases and 8 bases, in that order; junction bases with no gene match: 8. From germline, CDR1 is KGHSH and CDR2 LQKENI. CDR3 length: 15 residues. As to this clonotype: Its specificity is unknown.

The study's findings and limits: With monozygotic twins, out-of-frame TCR alpha sharing exceeded what models estimated. Carriage of fewer insertions was seen in abundant cord blood beta clonotypes, whereas memory repertoires showed none. Invariant populations such as MAIT and iNKT cells could partly muddle zero-insertion analyses.

Template switching (which added a universal primer site) was used, and cDNA carried unique molecular identifiers. TCRdb analysed the 5' RACE reads with MiXCR anew, one entry per CDR3 protein. In the table there are 640,000 or so distinct CDR3 sequences, 6.1% of which are singletons. This chain uses TRBV18 with TRBJ2-1; the match to TRBD2 covers 8 bases. The source is a man between 18 and 35 years old in good health. The sequencing input was naive T cells sorted from blood. The CDR3 DNA reads as TGTGCCAGCTCACCATCCCCGGGACTAGTTTATGAGCAGTTCTTC. This gives the protein CASSPSPGLVYEQFF. Looking up the rest from reference TRBV18 and TRBJ2-1 gives the full variable domain: NAGVMQNPRHLVRRRGQEARLRCSPMKGHSHVYWYRQLPEEGLKFMVYLQKENIIDESGMPKERFSAEFPKEGPSILRIQQVVRGDSAAYFCASSPSPGLVYEQFFGPGTRLTVL.